One and the same sample provided the 18 T cell receptor beta chains below, sequenced in a study of control samples from healthy donors and cancer patients. Sequenced by immunoSEQ multiplex PCR; TCRdb stores in-frame clones only, minus some. The sample lists more than 85,000 clones; around 87% were seen once. The sequenced material came from PBMCs. The origin of the receptors is a woman aged 60-75 years with lung cancer.

The V and J genes are TRBV19 and TRBJ2-3, with 15 bases matching TRBD2. The CDR3 spans 17 residues. Looked up from germline, CDR1 is LNHDA and CDR2 is SQIVND (reference sequence). V was clipped by 5 bases and J by 4 bases; unmatched bases: 7. CDR3 in amino acids: CASSPWTSGGVADTQYF. The CDR3 DNA is TGTGCCAGTAGTCCATGGACTAGCGGGGGGGTGGCAGATACGCAGTATTTT.

The rearrangement uses TRBV11-3 and TRBJ1-1; 7 bases fit TRBD1. The CDR3 contains 16 residues. Germline CDR1 reads SGHNT; CDR2 reads YENEEA. The J segment lost 0 bases and the V segment lost 0 bases, leaving 4 bases of the junction unmatched. The CDR3 bases are TGTGCCAGCAGCTTAGATCGGACAGGTCTGAACACTGAAGCTTTCTTT. It translates to CASSLDRTGLNTEAFF.

The chain has TRBV18 and TRBJ2-5; the match to TRBD1 covers 7 bases. Trimming took 4 bases from V and 4 from J; bases not matched to a gene: 15. The CDR3 sequence is 17 residues long. Germline-derived CDR1 and CDR2 are KGHSH and LQKENI. CDR3 in DNA: TGTGCCAGCTCACGTATAACTCACAGGGGTTCGGCAGAGACCCAGTACTTC. It codes for CASSRITHRGSAETQYF.

The chain has TRBV5-1 and TRBJ2-5, with 9 bases identical to TRBD2. The CDR3 is 17 amino acids. Germline-derived CDR1 and CDR2 are SGHRS and YFSETQ. The ends lost 2 bases at V and 5 bases at J; junction bases unmatched: 13. The CDR3 coding sequence is TGCGCCAGCAGCTTTGGAGTTGGCCAGCGGGAGGTCGAGACCCAGTACTTC. Translated, it gives CASSFGVGQREVETQYF.

This chain joins TRBV28 and TRBJ2-5, with D unresolved. V shed 6 bases and J shed 0 bases, with 2 bases lying between them. CDR1 is MDHEN, CDR2 SYDVKM, per germline. The CDR3 runs to 11 residues. The CDR3 DNA is TGTGCCAGCAGCCACCAAGAGACCCAGTACTTC. It is translated as CASSHQETQYF.

This clone was seen once. The J gene is TRBJ1-2, the V gene TRBV4-2, with 7 bases identical to TRBD1. This CDR3 has 16 amino acids. The J segment lost 0 bases and the V segment lost 4 bases, leaving 8 bases of the junction unmatched. Germline-derived CDR1 and CDR2 are LGHNA and YNFKEQ. This CDR3 is CASSLSPGTANYGYTF. The CDR3 region has the DNA TGTGCCAGCAGCCTTTCTCCCGGGACAGCTAACTATGGCTACACCTTC.

There are a few counts of this clone. The chain links TRBV10-3 to TRBJ2-3, with 9 bases lining up with TRBD1. CDR3 length: 15 amino acids. With 6 bases clipped from V and 3 bases from J, the junction kept 7 bases outside the gene matches. Germline V CDR1 and CDR2: ENHRY, SYGVKD. The CDR3 sequence is CAIRAGTGLTDTQYF. As DNA, the CDR3 is TGTGCCATCAGGGCCGGGACAGGGTTGACAGATACGCAGTATTTT.

V gene TRBV7-9 combines with J gene TRBJ1-5, with D hard to call. The V gene lost 4 bases and the J gene lost 4 bases, with 14 bases spanning the gap. The germline CDR1 and CDR2 sequences are SEHNR and FQNEAQ (reference sequence). There are 15 residues in the CDR3. DNA of the CDR3: TGTGCCAGCAGCTCGACGAAAGTGGGAAATCAGCCCCAGCATTTT. Its translation: CASSSTKVGNQPQHF.

This clone was seen a few times. The chain carries TRBV9 and TRBJ1-6; TRBD1 matches 10 bases. CDR1 and CDR2 (germline): SGDLS, YYNGEE. The CDR3 length is 13 residues. V lost 7 bases and J lost 10; bases outside the gene matches: 5. The CDR3 reads CASSGQGRSPLHF. The CDR3 DNA reads TGTGCCAGCTCGGGACAGGGGCGGTCACCCCTCCACTTT.

This clone was counted a single time. The chain carries TRBV5-1 and TRBJ2-5; D possibly matches TRBD1 or TRBD2 (5 bases each). The CDR3 covers 14 residues. The germline V gene encodes CDR1 SGHRS and CDR2 YFSETQ. V was shortened by 0 bases and J by 5 bases, with 11 bases between the two germline ends. In DNA form, the CDR3 reads TGCGCCAGCAGCTTGGGAGGGGAAAGGGAGACCCAGTACTTC. Its translation is CASSLGGERETQYF.

The chain uses TRBV19 and TRBJ2-5; D may match TRBD1 or TRBD2 (5 bases each). Trimming removed 8 bases at V and 5 bases at J, with 12 bases between. This CDR3 spans 12 amino acids. CDR1 and CDR2 (germline): LNHDA, SQIVND (reference sequence). Written as DNA, the CDR3 is TGTGCCAGTGGGGGTGTTAGGGAGACCCAGTACTTC. Residues: CASGGVRETQYF.

The V call is TRBV12-3 or TRBV12-4, the J call TRBJ1-2, with TRBD1 identical over 9 bases. Trimming took 6 bases from V and 6 from J; bases not matched to a gene: 5. The CDR3 length is 13 residues. The CDR3 DNA follows: TGTGCCAGCAGGTCGGACAGGGGAGATGGCTACACCTTC. It encodes CASRSDRGDGYTF.

This chain joins TRBV30 and TRBJ2-2; unclear D gene. This CDR3 comprises 11 residues. Germline V gives CDR1 GTSNPN, CDR2 SVGIG (reference sequence). The ends were cut back, 4 bases at V and 6 bases at J, with 6 bases in the middle. CDR3 residues: CAWNSPGELFF. The CDR3 coding sequence is TGTGCCTGGAACTCCCCCGGGGAGCTGTTTTTT.

The chain combines TRBV19 with TRBJ1-2, with D hard to call. Trimming shortened V by 3 bases and J by 4 bases, and 9 bases separated the two germline ends. Per germline, CDR1 LNHDA and CDR2 SQIVND (reference sequence). The CDR3 runs to 13 residues. The CDR3 loop is CASSISVPYGYTF. CDR3 bases: TGTGCCAGTAGTATCAGCGTCCCCTATGGCTACACCTTC.

V and J are TRBV7-7 and TRBJ2-2; D possibly corresponds to TRBD2 (5 bases). Germline CDR1 reads SSHAT; CDR2 reads FNYEAQ (reference sequence). This CDR3 comprises 14 residues. Here the CDR3 DNA reads TGTGCTAGCCGTGAGGGTTCGGACACCGGGGAGCTGTTTTTT. Translation: CASREGSDTGELFF. The complete variable domain, with remaining parts taken from reference TRBV7-7 and TRBJ2-2, reads GAGVSQSPRYKVTKRGQDVTLRCDPISSHATLYWYQQALGQGPEFLTYFNYEAQPDKSGLPSDRFSAERPEGSISTLTIQRTEQRDSAMYRCASREGSDTGELFFGEGSRLTVL.

The CDR3 region has the DNA TGCGCCAGCAGCCAAGGGGGCGTGAGCACAGATACGCAGTATTTT. Its protein is CASSQGGVSTDTQYF. V gene TRBV5-1 combines with J gene TRBJ2-3; 7 bases agree with TRBD1. The germline gives CDR1 SGHRS, CDR2 YFSETQ. V shed 4 bases and J 0 bases; nucleotides not matched to a gene: 5. This CDR3 is built from 15 residues.

This clone was detected many times. The chain has TRBV14 and TRBJ1-3; D remains ambiguous. This CDR3 contains 11 residues. With 6 bases removed from V and 4 bases from J, the gap between germline ends came to 4 bases. In germline, CDR1 is SGHDN, CDR2 FVKESK. As DNA, the CDR3 is TGTGCCAGCAGAAGCGGAAACACCATATATTTT. This sequence encodes CASRSGNTIYF.

The genes are TRBV5-1 and TRBJ2-4; 8 nucleotides match TRBD1. Germline V gene lookup returns CDR1 SGHRS and CDR2 YFSETQ. Trimming removed 3 bases from V and 9 bases from J; junction bases left unmatched: 5. The CDR3 extends over 13 amino acids. The CDR3 reads CASSSEQGVIQYF. In nucleotides, the CDR3 is TGCGCCAGCAGCTCGGAACAGGGGGTCATTCAGTACTTC.